This T cell receptor (beta chain) comes out of a study of beta chain features in type 1 diabetes. Study-level background: Examination spanned over 85,000,000 sorted cells from all samples.

This CDR3 contains 13 residues. In germline, CDR1 is MNHEY, CDR2 SMNVEV (reference sequence). With 7 bases removed from V and 5 bases from J, the gap between germline ends came to 14 bases. General study results and limits: A closer apparent resemblance between naive, central memory and Treg TCRB repertoires was seen in patients than in healthy donors. Moderate yet significant TCRB CDR3 shortening was seen in Type 1 diabetes patients in all four CD4+ subsets. A possible short-template PCR bias applies equally to patients and controls.

CD4+ cells of the naive, central memory, regulatory and stem cell-like memory types were sorted via CD45RO/CCR7/CD25/CD127/CD95/CD27. Expressed TCRB transcripts were sequenced because the isolated RNA had all been reverse transcribed beforehand. Data came from immunoSEQ multiplex PCR; TCRdb stores just in-frame clones and leaves some out. This repertoire shows roughly 290,000 clones, over 12% found once; its top ten account for approximately 0.015%. For this clone: What it binds is unknown.

The clonotype comes from a man aged 18-30 years with type 1 diabetes. The V call is TRBV27, the J call TRBJ1-1; D gene unclear. Sample: naive CD4+ T cells from blood. The CDR3 loop reads CASTLASGTEAFF. The DNA for the CDR3 is TGTGCCAGCACCTTAGCCTCCGGGACTGAAGCTTTCTTT.